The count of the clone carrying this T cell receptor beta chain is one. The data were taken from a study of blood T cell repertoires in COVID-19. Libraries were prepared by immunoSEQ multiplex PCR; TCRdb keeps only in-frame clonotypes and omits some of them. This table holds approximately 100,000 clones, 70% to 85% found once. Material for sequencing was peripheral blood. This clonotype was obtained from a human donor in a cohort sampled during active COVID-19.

This chain's CDR3 is CASSEWDTVEEQYF. The CDR3 DNA reads TGTGCCAGCAGTGAATGGGACACTGTGGAAGAGCAGTACTTC. This chain connects TRBV6-1 to TRBJ2-7, with TRBD1 as a possible D gene (6 bases). The CDR3 extends over 14 amino acids. Trimming removed 2 bases at V and 7 bases at J, with 15 bases between. In germline, CDR1 is MNHNS, CDR2 SASEGT.